This T cell receptor beta chain was recovered during a study of early stage breast cancer tumors. Clones were read by immunoSEQ multiplex PCR, and TCRdb kept only the in-frame ones, dropping some. The sample consists of around 31,000 clones, 74% of them appearing once. About this clone: What it binds is unknown.

Trimming stripped 4 bases from V and 4 bases from J, with 10 bases between. Germline V lookup: CDR1 MNHNS, CDR2 SASEGT. The CDR3 has 13 residues. General study points: Commonly generated sequences made up most enriched TCRB sequences shared between patients. Tumors had approximately 2.5-fold higher T cell density and higher clonality than adjacent normal breast tissue. Blood repertoires resembled normal breast more than tumor. Bulk DNA sequencing of unsorted cells missed chain pairing and markers.

The chain is built from TRBV6-1 and TRBJ1-1; D ambiguous. Source material: breast tumor tissue. This TCR derives from a young adult with breast cancer. CDR3 nucleotide sequence: TGTGCCAGCAGTGTTACGGTAACCACTGAAGCTTTCTTT. The encoded protein is CASSVTVTTEAFF.